Listed below are T cell receptor beta chains from one sample, sequenced in a study of shared clonotypes between healthy human individuals. Generated by immunoSEQ multiplex PCR, the TCRdb table keeps only in-frame clones and is missing some. The profile shows about 470,000 clones, 70% to 80% of them singletons. Input material: PBMCs. The origin of the receptors is a woman aged 40 to 50 in good health. Some clones in this sample may be carry-over from other donors' samples. Both conserved end residues are part of each CDR3. D genes are given only for firm matches.

V	J	D	CDR3
TRBV5-1	TRBJ2-7	TRBD2	CASSWMIGLDVSYEQYF
TRBV28	TRBJ1-3	NA	CASSLDVRGGNTIYF
TRBV27	TRBJ2-3	TRBD2	CASSLKPAGGRTDTQYF
TRBV7-2	TRBJ2-6	NA	CASSQEGSGANVLTF
TRBV5-4	TRBJ2-3	NA	CASSPPFGGPTDTQYF
TRBV5-8	TRBJ2-7	NA	CASSLGGRSYEQYF
TRBV27	TRBJ1-2	NA	CASSLDARYYGYTF
TRBV19	TRBJ2-7	TRBD2	CASSTPGLAYEQYF
TRBV28	TRBJ2-3	NA	CASSWGPDTQYF
TRBV5-5	TRBJ2-7	NA	CASSLQGYEQYF
TRBV5-1	TRBJ1-1	NA	CASSPGTVMNTEAFF
TRBV5-4	TRBJ2-3	TRBD2	CASSLVSSGSRNTQYF